Below are 18 T cell receptor beta chains sequenced from a single sample in a study of control samples from healthy donors and cancer patients. Sequencing was performed with immunoSEQ multiplex PCR; in TCRdb, only in-frame clones are kept and a portion is missing. The sample carries about 89,000 clones, more than 75% recorded once. The sequenced sample was blood. These receptors all come from a woman in her 40s in good health.

This rearrangement joins TRBV12-3 or TRBV12-4 to TRBJ2-1; 13 bases agree with TRBD2. The V gene end was trimmed by 8 bases and the J gene end by 7 bases; junction bases not matched to a gene: 2. The CDR3 has 13 amino acids. CDR3 sequence (DNA): TGTGCCAGCTTGGGACTAGCGGGGAATGAGCAGTTCTTC. It codes for CASLGLAGNEQFF.

This clone came up a few times. The V and J genes are TRBV5-6 and TRBJ2-7; TRBD1 or TRBD2 may be the D gene (5 bases each). Germline V CDR1 and CDR2: SGHDT, YYEEEE. This CDR3 is 13 amino acids long. The V end lost 5 bases, the J end lost 3 bases, and 12 bases lay between the germline ends. This chain's CDR3 is CASSKGTNYEQYF. As DNA, the CDR3 is TGTGCCAGCAGTAAGGGGACCAACTACGAGCAGTACTTC.

This chain joins TRBV3-1 (or the pseudogene TRBV3-2) and TRBJ2-7; the D gene could be TRBD1 or TRBD2 (5 bases each). The germline gives CDR1 LGHDT, CDR2 YNNKEL (reference sequence). Trimming stripped 0 bases from V and 9 bases from J, with 9 bases between. The CDR3 has 12 amino acids. The CDR3 here is CASSQDWGLQYF. In DNA, the CDR3 is TGTGCCAGCAGCCAAGATTGGGGGTTGCAGTACTTC.

The gene calls are TRBV5-4 and TRBJ1-2; 7 positions match TRBD1. The CDR3 covers 13 residues. Germline V lookup: CDR1 SGHNT, CDR2 YYREEE (reference sequence). After removal of 1 base from V and 11 bases from J, the junction contained 8 bases not matched to a gene. The CDR3 region is CASSLQYQGGYTF. DNA of the CDR3: TGTGCCAGCAGCTTGCAGTACCAGGGGGGGTACACCTTC.

This clone turned up a few times. Other DNA sequences in this specimen translate into the identical CDR3. The chain has TRBV5-6 and TRBJ1-1; TRBD1 is a possible D gene (6 bases). From germline, CDR1 is SGHDT and CDR2 YYEEEE. V dropped 2 bases and J dropped 2 bases, with 13 bases sitting between them. This CDR3 spans 15 amino acids. The DNA of the CDR3 is TGTGCCAGCAGCTTCGGGGGGCGGGGCAACACTGAAGCTTTCTTT. This translates into CASSFGGRGNTEAFF.

The chain is built from TRBV7-2 and TRBJ2-1; TRBD2 matches at 10 bases. The trim removed 2 bases at V and 7 bases at J, leaving 8 bases unmatched. Germline-derived CDR1 and CDR2 are SGHTA and FQGNSA. This CDR3 spans 16 amino acids. The CDR3 DNA reads as TGTGCCAGCAGCTTACTTCTAGCGGGGGCGAGGAATGAGCAGTTCTTC. This gives the protein CASSLLLAGARNEQFF.

Remarks on this clone: Additional DNA sequences in this sample encode the identical CDR3. J is TRBJ2-3 and V is TRBV14; the D is unclear. Germline CDR1 and CDR2: SGHDN and FVKESK. Deletions cut 3 bases from V and 2 bases from J, with 0 bases between. The CDR3 consists of 11 residues. CDR3: CASSHTDTQYF. The CDR3 DNA reads TGTGCCAGCAGCCACACAGATACGCAGTATTTT.

The chain links TRBV2 to TRBJ2-2, with 7 bases lining up with TRBD1. The CDR3 covers 15 residues. Germline V gives CDR1 SNHLY, CDR2 FYNNEI. V dropped 2 bases and J dropped 1; count of bases not matched to a gene: 1. The CDR3 region has the DNA TGTGCCAGCAGTGAACACAGGGGGAACACCGGGGAGCTGTTTTTT. Encoded protein: CASSEHRGNTGELFF.

The chain couples TRBV10-3 to TRBJ2-3, with 8 positions matching TRBD2. V lost 7 bases, J lost 6 bases, and 12 bases stayed unmatched. Germline lookup yields CDR1 ENHRY and CDR2 SYGVKD. The CDR3 sequence is 15 residues long. CDR3 sequence: CAINSLADLPDTQYF. DNA for the CDR3: TGTGCCATCAACTCACTAGCGGATCTTCCGGATACGCAGTATTTT.

The chain uses TRBV4-3 and TRBJ2-1, with D perhaps TRBD2 (5 bases). Germline CDR1 and CDR2: LGHNA and YSLEER. Trimming stripped 2 bases from V and 6 bases from J, with 8 bases between. This CDR3 spans 13 amino acids. As DNA, the CDR3 is TGCGCCAGCAGCCAAACTAGGATCAATGAGCAGTTCTTC. Translated, it gives CASSQTRINEQFF.

The chain uses TRBV18 and TRBJ1-3; D is possibly TRBD1 (6 bases). The V and J ends lost 2 bases and 6 bases respectively, with 14 bases between them. Per the germline V gene, CDR1 is KGHSH and CDR2 is LQKENI. This CDR3 spans 15 amino acids. CDR3: CASSPNRVIENTIYF. For the CDR3, the DNA is TGTGCCAGCTCACCAAACAGGGTGATAGAAAACACCATATATTTT.

In its sample, this clone was seen once. The chain joins TRBV6-2 or TRBV6-3 to TRBJ2-7, with D possibly matching TRBD2 (7 bases). The V end lost 7 bases, the J end lost 3 bases, and 19 bases lay between the germline ends. This CDR3 is 15 amino acids long. Germline-derived CDR1 and CDR2 are MNHEY and SVGEGT. The CDR3 DNA follows: TGTGCCAGCAACCCGGGGGGCCCACCTTACTACGAGCAGTACTTC. Amino acids: CASNPGGPPYYEQYF.

This clone showed up just a few times. Different DNA sequences within this sample yield the same CDR3. The chain carries TRBV10-1 and TRBJ1-3, with no clear D. Trimming took off 3 bases at V and 3 bases at J, with 3 bases between the two ends. There are 12 residues in the CDR3. Germline-derived CDR1 and CDR2 are WNHNN and SYGVQD (reference sequence). This CDR3 reads CASSDGGNTIYF. CDR3 sequence (DNA): TGCGCCAGCAGTGATGGTGGAAACACCATATATTTT.

This clone was observed a single time. The chain combines TRBV5-4 with TRBJ1-2, with 7 bases lining up with TRBD1. The CDR3 is 14 amino acids. Germline V gives CDR1 SGHNT, CDR2 YYREEE (reference sequence). J gave up 3 bases and V 4 bases, and 6 bases lay outside the gene matches. The CDR3 region is CASSVPTGDYGYTF. The CDR3 DNA sequence: TGTGCCAGCAGCGTACCCACAGGGGACTATGGCTACACCTTC.

This chain uses TRBV19 with TRBJ1-2; no clear D gene. CDR1 is LNHDA, CDR2 SQIVND, per germline (reference sequence). This CDR3 is built from 14 residues. The V end lost 6 bases, the J end lost 2 bases, and 13 bases lay between the germline ends. DNA for the CDR3: TGTGCCAGTAGCAGCTTCTCGGGAAACTATGGCTACACCTTC. As protein: CASSSFSGNYGYTF. Together with reference TRBV19 and TRBJ1-2, the CDR3 gives the full variable domain: DGGITQSPKYLFRKEGQNVTLSCEQNLNHDAMYWYRQDPGQGLRLIYYSQIVNDFQKGDIAEGYSVSREKKESFPLTVTSAQKNPTAFYLCASSSFSGNYGYTFGSGTRLTVV.

As regards this clone: The junction and the germline gene differ at one end; a read error may be behind it. The DNA of the CDR3 is TGTGCCAACAGCGTAGCAGGGACAGGGATCTACGAGCAGTACTTC. Translating it yields CANSVAGTGIYEQYF. This chain uses TRBV9 with TRBJ2-7, with TRBD1 matching over 9 bases. CDR1 and CDR2 (germline): SGDLS, YYNGEE. The CDR3 contains 15 residues.

The gene calls are TRBV10-2 and TRBJ1-1, with D hard to call. Trimming cost V 6 bases and J 3 bases, with 14 bases left between them. Germline loops: CDR1 WSHSY, CDR2 SAAADI. The CDR3 is made up of 14 amino acids. CDR3 nucleotide sequence: TGCGCCAGCAGCCAACAGTGGGAGGACACTGAAGCTTTCTTT. Translated, it gives CASSQQWEDTEAFF.

The rearrangement uses TRBV5-1 and TRBJ1-1, with D uncertain. Germline V gene sequence: CDR1 SGHRS, CDR2 YFSETQ. This CDR3 has 13 residues. Deletions cut 4 bases from V and 5 bases from J, with 12 bases between. The CDR3 region is CASSREGVTEAFF. In nucleotides, the CDR3 is TGCGCCAGCAGCCGTGAGGGAGTTACTGAAGCTTTCTTT.